This TCR beta chain was sequenced during a study of blood T cell repertoires in COVID-19. Across the study: COVID-19 samples collected from the United States, Italy and Spain covered acute and convalescent phases.

The table lists this clone with a count of one. The CDR3 contains 13 residues. V was clipped by 3 bases and J by 6 bases; unmatched bases: 4. Germline lookup yields CDR1 MNHNY and CDR2 SVGAGI (reference sequence). Profiled with immunoSEQ multiplex PCR; TCRdb holds only in-frame clones, not every one. The table records roughly 80,000 clones, roughly 73% of them present only once. Sequenced sample: peripheral blood. V is TRBV6-6 and J is TRBJ1-2; 7 bases line up with TRBD1. This TCR derives from a human donor in a cohort sampled during active COVID-19. The CDR3 DNA is TGTGCCAGCAGTTATCCAGGGGGTGATGGCTACACCTTC. The encoded protein is CASSYPGGDGYTF.